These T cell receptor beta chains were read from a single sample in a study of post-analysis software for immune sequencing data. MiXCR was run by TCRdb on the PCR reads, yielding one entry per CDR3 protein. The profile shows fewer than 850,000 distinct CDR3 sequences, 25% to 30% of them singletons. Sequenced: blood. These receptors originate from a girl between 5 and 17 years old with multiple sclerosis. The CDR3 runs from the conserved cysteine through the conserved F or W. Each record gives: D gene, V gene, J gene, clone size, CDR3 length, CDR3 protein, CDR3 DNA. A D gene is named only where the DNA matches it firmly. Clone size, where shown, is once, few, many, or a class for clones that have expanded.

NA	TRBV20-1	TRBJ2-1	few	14	CSARRRVLYNEQFF	TGCAGTGCTAGACGAAGGGTCCTGTACAATGAGCAGTTCTTC
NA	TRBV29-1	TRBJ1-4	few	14	CSVEDPQQDEKLFF	TGCAGCGTTGAAGATCCCCAACAGGATGAAAAACTGTTTTTT
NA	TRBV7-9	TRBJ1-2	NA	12	CGSSLGPGHYTF	TGTGGCAGCAGCTTAGGTCCCGGGCACTACACCTTC
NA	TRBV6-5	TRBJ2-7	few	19	CASSLRSPSGRGIPYEQYF	TGTGCCAGCAGTTTAAGATCCCCCTCGGGCAGGGGAATTCCCTACGAGCAGTACTTC
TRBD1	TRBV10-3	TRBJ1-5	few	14	CAISAGTGDQPQHF	TGTGCCATCAGTGCGGGGACAGGGGATCAGCCCCAGCATTTT
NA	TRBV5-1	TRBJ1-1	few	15	CASSVTTSSNTEAFF	TGCGCCAGCAGCGTGACAACTTCTTCGAACACTGAAGCTTTCTTT
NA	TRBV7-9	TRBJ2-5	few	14	CASSPTDRRETQYF	TGTGCCAGCAGTCCGACCGACCGGCGGGAGACCCAGTACTTC
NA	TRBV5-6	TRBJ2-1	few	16	CASSLGGWGRIDEQFF	TGTGCCAGCAGCTTGGGGGGTTGGGGTAGGATCGATGAGCAGTTCTTC
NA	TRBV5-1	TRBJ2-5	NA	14	CASSQRTSQETQYF	TGCGCCAGCAGCCAAAGGACTTCCCAAGAGACCCAGTACTTC
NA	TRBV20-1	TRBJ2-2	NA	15	CSANSEGRDTGELFF	TGCAGTGCTAATTCTGAGGGGCGTGACACCGGGGAGCTGTTTTTT
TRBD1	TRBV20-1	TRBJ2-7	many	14	CSATTGTGYYEQYF	TGCAGTGCAACCACCGGGACAGGCTACTACGAGCAGTACTTC
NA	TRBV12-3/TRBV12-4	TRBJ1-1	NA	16	CASVIGGRVGDTEAFF	TGTGCCAGCGTTATCGGGGGTAGGGTGGGGGACACTGAAGCTTTCTTT
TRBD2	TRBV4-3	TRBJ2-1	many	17	CASSQDMAGGRYNEQFF	TGCGCCAGCAGCCAAGATATGGCGGGGGGCAGGTACAATGAGCAGTTCTTC
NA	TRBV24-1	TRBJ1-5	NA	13	CATSDGFNQPQHF	TGTGCCACCAGTGATGGGTTCAATCAGCCCCAGCATTTT
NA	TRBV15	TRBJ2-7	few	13	CATSRGASYEQYF	TGTGCCACCAGCCGCGGGGCCTCCTACGAGCAGTACTTC
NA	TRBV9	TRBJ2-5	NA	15	CASSALWAVQETQYF	TGTGCCAGCAGCGCCCTGTGGGCCGTCCAGGAGACCCAGTACTTC
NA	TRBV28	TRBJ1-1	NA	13	CASMGDLNTEAFF	TGTGCCAGCATGGGGGATCTGAACACTGAAGCTTTCTTT
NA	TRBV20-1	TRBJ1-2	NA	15	CSAGAGGQVIYGYTF	TGCAGTGCCGGGGCTGGGGGGCAAGTAATCTATGGCTACACCTTC
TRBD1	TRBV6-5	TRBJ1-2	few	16	CASSYSNYQGAYGYTF	TGTGCCAGCAGTTACTCGAATTATCAGGGGGCCTATGGCTACACCTTC
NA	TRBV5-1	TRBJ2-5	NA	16	CASSPRWERPKGEQYF	TGCGCCAGCAGCCCCAGGTGGGAGCGGCCCAAGGGGGAGCAGTACTTC
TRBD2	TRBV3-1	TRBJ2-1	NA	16	CASSQDLFSGSNEQFF	TGTGCCAGCAGCCAAGATCTTTTCAGCGGGAGTAATGAGCAGTTCTTC
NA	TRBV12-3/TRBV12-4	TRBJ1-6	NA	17	CASSSDLPPQVGSPLHF	TGTGCCAGCAGTTCGGACCTACCACCCCAAGTCGGCTCACCCCTCCACTTT
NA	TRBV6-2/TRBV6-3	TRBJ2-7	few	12	CASSYAIYEQYF	TGTGCCAGCAGTTACGCGATCTACGAGCAGTACTTC
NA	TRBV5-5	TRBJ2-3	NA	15	CASSCRGWSTDTQYF	TGTGCCAGCAGCTGCAGGGGATGGAGCACAGATACGCAGTATTTT
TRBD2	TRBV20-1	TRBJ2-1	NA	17	CSAREFLTSGSYNEQFF	TGCAGTGCTAGAGAGTTTTTGACTAGCGGGAGTTACAATGAGCAGTTCTTC
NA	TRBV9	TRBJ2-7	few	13	CASSVILASEQYF	TGTGCCAGCAGCGTAATCCTCGCCTCGGAGCAGTACTTC
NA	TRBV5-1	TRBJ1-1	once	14	CASSLVGGATEAFF	TGCGCCAGCAGCTTGGTCGGGGGGGCCACTGAAGCTTTCTTT
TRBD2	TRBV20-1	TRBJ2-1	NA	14	CSASAGGYLNEQFF	TGCAGTGCTAGCGCGGGAGGGTATCTCAATGAGCAGTTCTTC
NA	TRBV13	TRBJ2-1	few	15	CASSLQTWSYNEQFF	TGTGCCAGCAGCTTACAGACCTGGTCCTACAATGAGCAGTTCTTC
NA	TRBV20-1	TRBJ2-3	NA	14	CSARVSGITDTQYF	TGCAGTGCTAGGGTTAGCGGAATTACAGATACGCAGTATTTT
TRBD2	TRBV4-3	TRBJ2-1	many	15	CASRRSSGGVDEQFF	TGCGCCAGCAGACGCTCTAGCGGGGGGGTGGATGAGCAGTTCTTC
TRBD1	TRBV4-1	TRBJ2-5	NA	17	CASSQANVGRGLETQYF	TGCGCCAGCAGCCAAGCGAATGTCGGCAGGGGGCTTGAGACCCAGTACTTC